The 12 T cell receptor beta chains reported below all come from one sample, sequenced in a study of blood T cells in healthy people across ages. PCR was performed a second time for about 7 to 11 cycles using a sample-barcoded 5' primer and a J-beta primer mix. A single record per CDR3 protein comes from TCRdb applying MiXCR to the 5' RACE reads. Of some 1.5 million distinct CDR3 sequences listed, 28% are singletons. Sequences were obtained from blood. These receptors all stem from a woman aged 30 to 39 in good health.

The rearrangement links TRBV7-2 to TRBJ2-1; D unclear. Germline assignment: CDR1 SGHTA and CDR2 FQGNSA. The CDR3 runs 14 residues. V lost 2 bases, J lost 9 bases, and 14 bases lay in between. The CDR3 DNA reads as TGTGCCAGCAGCTTAAGTGGCCGTGCCACTGAGCAGTTCTTC. This gives the protein CASSLSGRATEQFF. The entire variable domain, with the rest obtained from reference TRBV7-2 and TRBJ2-1, is as follows: GAGVSQSPSNKVTEKGKDVELRCDPISGHTALYWYRQSLGQGLEFLIYFQGNSAPDKSGLPSDRFSAERTGGSVSTLTIQRTQQEDSAVYLCASSLSGRATEQFFGPGTRLTVL.

Note on this clonotype: Being one base from a much bigger clone, this may be a read error. The chain carries TRBV11-2 and TRBJ2-5, with D possibly matching TRBD1 (6 bases). Germline V CDR1 and CDR2: SGHAT, FQNNGV. The CDR3 extends over 14 amino acids. Trimming left V 4 bases short and J 11 bases short, with 20 bases between. The CDR3 region is CASSSPGQNYKQYF. The CDR3 DNA is TGTGCCAGCAGCTCCCCCGGACAGAACTACAAGCAGTACTTC.

This clonotype has only a few counts. CDR3 sequence: CSAKRGGSNQPQHF. CDR3 in DNA: TGCAGTGCTAAGAGGGGGGGCAGCAATCAGCCCCAGCATTTT. The gene calls are TRBV20-1 and TRBJ1-5; perhaps TRBD1 as D (6 bases). The CDR3 extends over 14 amino acids. CDR1 is DFQATT and CDR2 is SNEGSKA in the germline V gene (reference sequence). With 4 bases removed from V and 1 base from J, the gap between germline ends came to 11 bases.

This clonotype showed up many times. The CDR3 bases are TGTGCCAGCAGCCCAACTAGAGGTGCAGATACGCAGTATTTT. Amino acids: CASSPTRGADTQYF. J is TRBJ2-3 and V is TRBV7-2; the D gene is possibly TRBD2 (5 bases). Germline V gene data show CDR1 as SGHTA and CDR2 as FQGNSA. This CDR3 contains 14 residues. The V end lost 5 bases, the J end lost 4 bases, and 13 bases lay between the germline ends.

The V gene is TRBV5-5, the J gene TRBJ2-7; D is possibly TRBD1 (6 bases). Trimming took off 0 bases at V and 4 bases at J, with 17 bases between the two ends. CDR1 is SGHKS, CDR2 YYEKEE, per germline (reference sequence). The CDR3 runs to 16 residues. The CDR3 is CASSLGSGTRAYEQYF. The CDR3 bases are TGTGCCAGCAGCTTGGGGTCCGGGACAAGGGCTTACGAGCAGTACTTC.

This sequence joins TRBV11-2 and TRBJ1-4, with 7 bases identical to TRBD1. J gave up 1 base and V 5 bases, and 7 bases lay outside the gene matches. The germline gives CDR1 SGHAT, CDR2 FQNNGV. The CDR3 consists of 16 residues. The CDR3 here is CASSTTGKLTNEKLFF. The CDR3 coding sequence is TGTGCCAGCAGCACGACAGGGAAATTAACTAATGAAAAACTGTTTTTT. Together with reference TRBV11-2 and TRBJ1-4, the CDR3 gives the full variable domain: EAGVAQSPRYKIIEKRQSVAFWCNPISGHATLYWYQQILGQGPKLLIQFQNNGVVDDSQLPKDRFSAERLKGVDSTLKIQPAKLEDSAVYLCASSTTGKLTNEKLFFGSGTQLSVL.

This clonotype has more than one count but fewer than ten. This chain connects TRBV15 to TRBJ2-2; 8 nucleotides line up with TRBD2. Germline-derived CDR1 and CDR2 are LNHNV and YYDKDF (reference sequence). CDR3 length: 18 amino acids. Unmatched junction bases numbered 11, after V lost 0 bases and J lost 5 bases. CDR3 amino acids: CATSRDTGAGGRTGELFF. The DNA for the CDR3 is TGTGCCACCAGCAGAGATACGGGGGCGGGGGGCAGGACCGGGGAGCTGTTTTTT.

The chain employs TRBV15 and TRBJ2-3; D tentatively fits TRBD1 or TRBD2 (5 bases each). Between the trimmed V and J ends, which lost 9 bases and 6 bases, there was a span of 16 bases. Germline CDR1 is LNHNV and CDR2 is YYDKDF (reference sequence). This CDR3 comprises 13 residues. CDR3 DNA sequence: TGTGCCACGGGACCGCATCTCGCGGATACGCAGTATTTT. It yields the protein CATGPHLADTQYF. Variable domain in full (rest from reference TRBV15 and TRBJ2-3): DAMVIQNPRYQVTQFGKPVTLSCSQTLNHNVMYWYQQKSSQAPKLLFHYYDKDFNNEADTPDNFQSRRPNTSFCFLDIRSPGLGDTAMYLCATGPHLADTQYFGPGTRLTVL.

The chain joins TRBV6-5 to TRBJ2-7; 12 positions agree with TRBD2. This CDR3 region has 16 residues. Trimming took 4 bases from V and 2 from J; bases not matched to a gene: 6. Germline V gives CDR1 MNHEY, CDR2 SVGAGI. The CDR3 nucleotides read TGTGCCAGCAGTTTATCTAGCGGGGGGGCCGCCTACGAGCAGTACTTC. This gives the protein CASSLSSGGAAYEQYF.

Comment on this clonotype: Being one base from a much bigger clone, this may be a read error. The chain has TRBV7-9 and TRBJ1-5, with 8 positions matching TRBD1. Germline CDR1 reads SEHNR; CDR2 reads FQNEAQ (reference sequence). This CDR3 is built from 13 residues. CDR3 sequence reads: CSSNQGANQPQHF. In nucleotides, the CDR3 is TGTTCCAGCAACCAGGGGGCTAATCAGCCCCAGCATTTT.

This clonotype has a handful of counts. V usage is TRBV20-1 and J usage is TRBJ2-1, with 10 bases identical to TRBD2. The V gene's germline CDR1 is DFQATT and CDR2 SNEGSKA (reference sequence). The trim removed 1 base at V and 2 bases at J, leaving 5 bases unmatched. This CDR3 region has 16 residues. DNA of the CDR3: TGCAGTGCTAGAGTAGCCAGCGGGGGGGCCTACAATGAGCAGTTCTTC. It specifies CSARVASGGAYNEQFF.

This clonotype was counted between two and nine times. J is TRBJ2-7 and V is TRBV12-3 or TRBV12-4; D might be TRBD2 (5 bases). V lost 5 bases, J lost 2 bases, and 13 bases lay in between. The CDR3 length is 14 residues. The CDR3 here is CASSRAEGPYEQYF. The CDR3 bases are TGTGCCAGCAGTAGAGCGGAAGGCCCCTACGAGCAGTACTTC.